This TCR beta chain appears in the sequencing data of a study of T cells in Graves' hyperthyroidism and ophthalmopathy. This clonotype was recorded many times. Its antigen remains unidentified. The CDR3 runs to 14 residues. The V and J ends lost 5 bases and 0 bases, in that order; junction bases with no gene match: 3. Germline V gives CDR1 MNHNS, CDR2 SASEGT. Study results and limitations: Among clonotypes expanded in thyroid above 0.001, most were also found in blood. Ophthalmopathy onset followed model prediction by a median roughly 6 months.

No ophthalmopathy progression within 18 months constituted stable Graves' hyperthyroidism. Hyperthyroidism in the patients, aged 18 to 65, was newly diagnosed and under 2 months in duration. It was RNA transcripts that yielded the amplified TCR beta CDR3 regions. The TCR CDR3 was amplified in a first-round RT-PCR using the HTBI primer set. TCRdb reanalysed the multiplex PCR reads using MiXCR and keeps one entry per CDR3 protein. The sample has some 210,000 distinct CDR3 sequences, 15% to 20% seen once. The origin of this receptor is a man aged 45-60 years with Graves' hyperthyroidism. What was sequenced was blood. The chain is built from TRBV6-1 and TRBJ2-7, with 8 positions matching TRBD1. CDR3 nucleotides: TGTGCCAGCAGTTTGGACAGGGCCTCCTACGAGCAGTACTTC. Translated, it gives CASSLDRASYEQYF.